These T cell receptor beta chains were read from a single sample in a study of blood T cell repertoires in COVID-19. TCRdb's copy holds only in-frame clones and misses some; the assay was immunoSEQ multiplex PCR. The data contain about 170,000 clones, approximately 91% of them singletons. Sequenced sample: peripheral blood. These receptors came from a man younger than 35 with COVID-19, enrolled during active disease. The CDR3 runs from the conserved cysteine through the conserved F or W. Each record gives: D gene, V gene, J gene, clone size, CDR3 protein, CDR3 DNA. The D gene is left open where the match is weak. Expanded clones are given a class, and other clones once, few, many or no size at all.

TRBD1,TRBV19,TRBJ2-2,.,CASDRGVTGELFF,TGTGCCAGCGACAGGGGGGTCACCGGGGAGCTGTTTTTT
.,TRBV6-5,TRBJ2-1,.,CASSLAATNPYNEQFF,TGTGCCAGCAGTTTAGCGGCGACAAACCCTTACAATGAGCAGTTCTTC
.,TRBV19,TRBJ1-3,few,CASSIDLAGSGNTIYF,TGTGCCAGTAGTATAGATCTGGCAGGGTCTGGAAACACCATATATTTT
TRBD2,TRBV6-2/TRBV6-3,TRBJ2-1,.,CASSYTYETSGDNEQFF,TGTGCCAGCAGTTACACCTATGAGACTAGCGGAGACAATGAGCAGTTCTTC
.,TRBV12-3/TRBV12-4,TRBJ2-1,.,CASRRGVYNEQFF,TGTGCCAGCAGACGCGGGGTCTACAATGAGCAGTTCTTC
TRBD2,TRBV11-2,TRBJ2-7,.,CASSLGGLAGGVGGHEQYF,TGTGCCAGCAGCTTAGGCGGACTAGCGGGAGGCGTGGGTGGTCACGAGCAGTACTTC
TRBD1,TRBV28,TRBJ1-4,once,CASSLYRTGGKLLF,TGTGCCAGCAGTTTATATCGAACAGGGGGAAAACTGCTTTTT
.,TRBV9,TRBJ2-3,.,CASSVGRASTDTQYF,TGTGCCAGCAGCGTAGGGCGGGCTAGCACAGATACGCAGTATTTT
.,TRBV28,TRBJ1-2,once,CASSTSTVNYGYTF,TGTGCCAGCAGTACATCTACAGTTAACTATGGCTACACCTTC
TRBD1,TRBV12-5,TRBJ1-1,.,CASGRQGSEAFF,TGTGCTAGTGGGAGACAGGGGTCTGAAGCTTTCTTT
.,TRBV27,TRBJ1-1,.,CASSPFTRNTEAFF,TGTGCCAGCAGTCCCTTCACACGGAACACTGAAGCTTTCTTT
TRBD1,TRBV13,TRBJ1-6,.,CASSQGGSPLHF,TGTGCCAGCAGCCAGGGGGGTTCACCCCTCCACTTT
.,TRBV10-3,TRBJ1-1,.,CASLTALSLNTEAFF,TGTGCCTCATTGACAGCTCTTAGCTTGAACACTGAAGCTTTCTTT
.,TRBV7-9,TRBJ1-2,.,CASSRSGTLNYGYTF,TGTGCCAGCAGCCGATCCGGGACTCTAAACTATGGCTACACCTTC
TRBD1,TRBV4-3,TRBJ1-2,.,CASSQGSGTGGAGGYTF,TGCGCCAGCAGCCAAGGGAGTGGGACAGGGGGCGCCGGGGGCTACACCTTC
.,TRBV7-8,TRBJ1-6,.,CASSLGASSYNSPLHF,TGTGCCAGCAGCTTAGGGGCGAGCTCCTATAATTCACCCCTCCACTTT
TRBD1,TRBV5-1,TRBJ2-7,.,CASSLGVTGGQLYEQYF,TGCGCCAGCAGCTTGGGGGTAACAGGGGGTCAACTTTACGAGCAGTACTTC
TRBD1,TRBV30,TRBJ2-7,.,CAWASSGTGVGEQYF,TGTGCCTGGGCCTCCTCCGGGACAGGGGTTGGAGAGCAGTACTTC
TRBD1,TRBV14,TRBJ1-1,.,CASSHPPRQGVEAFF,TGTGCCAGCAGCCACCCACCCAGACAGGGGGTTGAAGCTTTCTTT
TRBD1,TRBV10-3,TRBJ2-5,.,CAIRDSGTGGTETQYF,TGTGCCATCAGAGACTCCGGGACAGGGGGGACAGAGACCCAGTACTTC
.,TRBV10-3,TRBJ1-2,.,CAISEQGNYGYTF,TGTGCCATCAGTGAGCAGGGCAACTATGGCTACACCTTC
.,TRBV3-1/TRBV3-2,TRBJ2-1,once,CASSQLSPLAGPYNEQFF,TGTGCCAGCAGCCAACTATCCCCGCTGGCGGGACCCTACAATGAGCAGTTCTTC
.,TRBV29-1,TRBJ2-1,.,CSVEVSGGEQFF,TGCAGCGTTGAAGTTTCCGGGGGAGAGCAGTTCTTC
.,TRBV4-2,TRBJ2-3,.,CASSQEKWTDLLDRQYF,TGTGCCAGCAGCCAGGAAAAATGGACTGACCTCCTAGACCGGCAGTATTTT
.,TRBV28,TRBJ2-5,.,CASSKPYQETQYF,TGTGCCAGCAGTAAGCCTTACCAAGAGACCCAGTACTTC
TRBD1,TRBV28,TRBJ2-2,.,CATGTENTGELFF,TGTGCCACCGGGACAGAGAACACCGGGGAGCTGTTTTTT
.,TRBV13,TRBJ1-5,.,CASSLGPPGANQPQHF,TGTGCCAGCAGCTTAGGGCCCCCGGGAGCCAATCAGCCCCAGCATTTT
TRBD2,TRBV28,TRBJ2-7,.,CASSLWRGRDTYEQYF,TGTGCCAGCAGTTTATGGAGAGGGAGGGATACCTACGAGCAGTACTTC
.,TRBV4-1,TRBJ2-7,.,CASSKQGNLGYEQYF,TGCGCCAGCAGCAAACAGGGCAACTTAGGCTACGAGCAGTACTTC
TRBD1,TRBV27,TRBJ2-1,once,CASRQGAEFYNEQFF,TGTGCCAGCAGGCAGGGGGCTGAGTTCTACAATGAGCAGTTCTTC